These 28 T cell receptor beta chains came from one sample sequenced in a study of OX40 agonist ivuxolimab in advanced cancers. Method: immunoSEQ multiplex PCR; TCRdb's copy keeps in-frame clones and lacks some. The sample consists of tens of thousands of clones, 85% to 90% of them appearing once. The sample was CD4+ or CD8+ T cells sorted from blood, taken in a trial of the OX40 agonist ivuxolimab. The receptors were gathered from an adult with an advanced solid tumor such as melanoma, head and neck, liver or kidney cancer.

The chain uses TRBV10-2 and TRBJ2-7; no clear D. This CDR3 comprises 13 residues. Germline values: CDR1 WSHSY, CDR2 SAAADI. The ends were cut back, 8 bases at V and 1 base at J, with 12 bases in the middle. CDR3 nucleotide sequence: TGCGCCAGCGGGGATCTAGGTTCCTACGAGCAGTACTTC. Protein product: CASGDLGSYEQYF.

V usage is TRBV19 and J usage is TRBJ2-2, with 9 nucleotides matching TRBD1. With V trimmed by 4 bases and J by 6 bases, 12 bases remained unmatched. CDR3 length equals 17 residues. Germline lookup yields CDR1 LNHDA and CDR2 SQIVND (reference sequence). CDR3 nucleotide sequence: TGTGCCAGTAGTAAGGGTTGGACAGGGGAACGAGCCGGGGAGCTGTTTTTT. Encoded protein: CASSKGWTGERAGELFF.

The chain recombines TRBV18 with TRBJ1-2; TRBD1 agrees at 12 bases. The CDR3 spans 16 residues. Trimming took 6 bases from V and 4 from J; bases not matched to a gene: 9. In germline, CDR1 is KGHSH, CDR2 LQKENI. The CDR3 sequence: CASSRPGQGASYGYTF. The DNA of the CDR3 is TGTGCCAGCTCCAGACCGGGACAGGGGGCATCCTATGGCTACACCTTC.

The chain uses TRBV27 and TRBJ1-4, with TRBD1 matching 7 bases. The CDR3 is 13 residues long. Trimming took 7 bases from V and 8 from J; bases not matched to a gene: 7. CDR1 is MNHEY, CDR2 SMNVEV, per germline (reference sequence). CDR3 in DNA: TGTGCCAGCACGAGGGGGCCGTGGGAAAAACTGTTTTTT. Residues: CASTRGPWEKLFF.

This clone was seen a handful of times. V is TRBV6-5 and J is TRBJ1-2; D may be TRBD1 (6 bases). V lost 0 bases and J lost 4, with 12 bases in between. CDR3 size: 15 residues. The V gene's germline CDR1 is MNHEY and CDR2 SVGAGI. CDR3 nucleotides: TGTGCCAGCAGTTACTCCCCGGGACACCTCTATGGCTACACCTTC. This sequence encodes CASSYSPGHLYGYTF.

The table lists this clone with a few counts. The sample has other DNA sequences that encode this CDR3 too. The chain carries TRBV6-5 and TRBJ1-1, with D possibly matching TRBD1 (5 bases). Trimming shortened V by 0 bases and J by 5 bases, and 7 bases separated the two germline ends. The CDR3 sequence is 13 residues long. Germline V CDR1 and CDR2: MNHEY, SVGAGI. This chain's CDR3 is CASSYSRGTEAFF. The DNA for the CDR3 is TGTGCCAGCAGTTACTCAAGGGGTACTGAAGCTTTCTTT.

The V call is TRBV6-5, the J call TRBJ2-1; possibly TRBD2 for D (5 bases). Germline V gives CDR1 MNHEY, CDR2 SVGAGI. V was trimmed by 7 bases and J by 4 bases, leaving 11 bases between them. The CDR3 extends over 13 amino acids. As DNA, the CDR3 is TGTGCCAGCACCGCTCCGGGGTACAATGAGCAGTTCTTC. Translation: CASTAPGYNEQFF.

The chain couples TRBV7-3 to TRBJ1-2, with a tentative D call TRBD1 (5 bases). The CDR3 covers 14 residues. Germline loops: CDR1 SGHTA, CDR2 FQGTGA. Trimming cost V 4 bases and J 4 bases, with 13 bases left between them. Here the CDR3 reads CASSSGTTGYGYTF. In nucleotides, the CDR3 is TGTGCCAGCAGCTCGGGGACCACAGGCTATGGCTACACCTTC.

This chain joins TRBV10-2 and TRBJ2-7, with 15 bases lining up with TRBD2. V was clipped by 8 bases and J by 6 bases; unmatched bases: 5. The germline gives CDR1 WSHSY, CDR2 SAAADI. The CDR3 covers 14 residues. The CDR3 bases are TGCGCCAGCCGGGGACTAGCGGGAGGCCTCGAGCAGTACTTC. Translated: CASRGLAGGLEQYF.

This rearrangement joins TRBV20-1 to TRBJ2-1, with D unclear. The CDR3 is made up of 10 amino acids. The ends were cut back, 3 bases at V and 8 bases at J, with 5 bases in the middle. From germline, CDR1 is DFQATT and CDR2 SNEGSKA (reference sequence). CDR3 coding DNA: TGCAGTGCTAGTAGTTATGAGCAGTTCTTC. Amino acid sequence: CSASSYEQFF.

Only one count was recorded for this clone. This sample also contains other DNA sequences that code for the same CDR3. The chain has TRBV6-5 and TRBJ1-2; 9 nucleotides align to TRBD1. The junction had 9 bases not matched to a gene; V was cut back by 3 bases and J by 10 bases. CDR3 length: 14 amino acids. Germline V gene sequence: CDR1 MNHEY, CDR2 SVGAGI. The CDR3 spells CASSYASTGGIYTF. The CDR3 coding sequence is TGTGCCAGCAGTTATGCGTCGACAGGGGGAATCTACACCTTC.

The V gene is TRBV18, the J gene TRBJ1-2; D possibly corresponds to TRBD1 (6 bases). Germline V lookup: CDR1 KGHSH, CDR2 LQKENI. This CDR3 comprises 14 residues. Trimming removed 3 bases from V and 2 bases from J, with 10 bases in between. CDR3 region: CASSPEGDNYGYTF. Here the CDR3 DNA reads TGTGCCAGCTCACCCGAGGGGGACAACTATGGCTACACCTTC.

The V call is TRBV7-2, the J call TRBJ2-4, with 9 bases matching TRBD2. The CDR3 consists of 13 residues. V lost 2 bases and J lost 16; bases outside the gene matches: 9. Germline V gene data show CDR1 as SGHTA and CDR2 as FQGNSA. The CDR3 DNA reads as TGTGCCAGCAGCTTAAGGAGCGGGAGGCCCTTTTACTTC. This sequence encodes CASSLRSGRPFYF.

This clone was recorded only once. This rearrangement joins TRBV5-1 to TRBJ1-1, with 8 positions matching TRBD1. Per germline, CDR1 SGHRS and CDR2 YFSETQ. V lost 2 bases, J lost 4 bases, and 7 bases stayed unmatched. This CDR3 is built from 15 residues. The CDR3 DNA reads as TGCGCCAGCAGCTTCGGACAGGGAGATCGCACTGAAGCTTTCTTT. This encodes CASSFGQGDRTEAFF.

This clone appeared once. This chain links TRBV6-4 with TRBJ1-1, with 7 nucleotides matching TRBD1. Per germline, CDR1 MRHNA and CDR2 SNTAGT. The V segment lost 3 bases and the J segment 3 bases; nucleotides outside the gene matches: 7. The CDR3 runs to 15 residues. This CDR3 is CASSEQGIWDTEAFF. In DNA form, the CDR3 reads TGTGCCAGCAGTGAACAGGGGATTTGGGACACTGAAGCTTTCTTT.

This clone appeared once. The gene calls are TRBV6-1 and TRBJ2-7; D is undetermined. In germline, CDR1 is MNHNS, CDR2 SASEGT. V lost 7 bases and J 3 bases, leaving 10 bases between the germline ends. This CDR3 has 12 amino acids. The CDR3 region has the DNA TGTGCCAGCACCGAGACCTACTACGAGCAGTACTTC. Its protein is CASTETYYEQYF.

This sequence joins TRBV7-2 and TRBJ2-1; 8 nucleotides align to TRBD2. Germline V gene data show CDR1 as SGHTA and CDR2 as FQGNSA. V lost 0 bases to trimming and J lost 2 bases; unmatched junction nucleotides: 6. The CDR3 spans 17 residues. The CDR3 DNA follows: TGTGCCAGCAGCTTAGCCAGCGGGAGTGTAACCTACAATGAGCAGTTCTTC. This translates into CASSLASGSVTYNEQFF.

The chain combines TRBV27 with TRBJ1-5; no reliable D call. CDR1 and CDR2 from the germline V gene are MNHEY and SMNVEV (reference sequence). The CDR3 consists of 15 residues. V was clipped by 5 bases and J by 9 bases, with 20 bases between them. The CDR3 region is CASSPLGGGLRPQHF. The DNA of the CDR3 is TGTGCCAGCAGTCCGCTAGGAGGAGGCCTGAGGCCCCAGCATTTT.

J is TRBJ1-3 and V is TRBV5-6; D is ambiguous. This CDR3 has 13 amino acids. Trimming removed 2 bases from V and 4 bases from J, with 7 bases in between. The germline CDR1 and CDR2 sequences are SGHDT and YYEEEE. The CDR3 loop is CASSFSYGNTIYF. The CDR3 region has the DNA TGTGCCAGCAGCTTTTCGTACGGAAACACCATATATTTT.

The rearrangement joins TRBV28 to TRBJ1-5, with 8 bases fitting TRBD1. The CDR3 loop spans 19 amino acids. Trimming took 5 bases from V and 0 from J; bases not matched to a gene: 15. Germline CDR1 reads MDHEN; CDR2 reads SYDVKM. CDR3 nucleotide sequence: TGTGCCAGCAGTACCCGACAGGGGAGGTTGGTGGATAGCAATCAGCCCCAGCATTTT. Residues: CASSTRQGRLVDSNQPQHF.

This sequence joins TRBV5-6 and TRBJ2-7, with 11 bases identical to TRBD2. CDR1 is SGHDT, CDR2 YYEEEE, per germline. The CDR3 consists of 15 residues. Trimming took 1 base from V and 3 from J; bases not matched to a gene: 3. The CDR3 coding sequence is TGTGCCAGCAGCTTGCCTCTAGCGGGAGGCTACGAGCAGTACTTC. Its protein product is CASSLPLAGGYEQYF.

V is TRBV28 and J is TRBJ1-5; the D gene is possibly TRBD1 (6 bases). Germline CDR1 reads MDHEN; CDR2 reads SYDVKM. Trimming stripped 6 bases from V and 8 bases from J, with 14 bases between. The CDR3 is 13 amino acids. The CDR3 coding sequence is TGTGCCAGCAGAGGGACTCCAGGGGAGCCCCAGCATTTT. Its protein is CASRGTPGEPQHF.

The chain uses TRBV9 and TRBJ2-1; TRBD2 is a possible D gene (5 bases). The CDR3 has 13 amino acids. Germline values: CDR1 SGDLS, CDR2 YYNGEE. The V gene lost 3 bases and the J gene lost 11 bases, with 15 bases spanning the gap. CDR3 protein: CASSADYPLKQFF. The DNA of the CDR3 is TGTGCCAGCAGCGCCGACTACCCTCTGAAGCAGTTCTTC.

This chain uses TRBV7-2 with TRBJ1-2; D is uncertain. The V gene lost 3 bases and the J gene lost 2 bases, with 10 bases spanning the gap. The CDR3 spans 14 residues. Germline CDR1 is SGHTA and CDR2 is FQGNSA. The CDR3 sequence is CASSFRTGNYGYTF. The DNA of the CDR3 is TGTGCCAGCAGCTTCCGGACTGGAAACTATGGCTACACCTTC.

V gene TRBV5-6 combines with J gene TRBJ1-2; 10 bases line up with TRBD1. The germline V gene encodes CDR1 SGHDT and CDR2 YYEEEE. V lost 4 bases and J lost 4; bases outside the gene matches: 7. This CDR3 contains 15 residues. In nucleotides, the CDR3 is TGTGCCAGCAGCCCAGGGACAGGGGCTCTCTATGGCTACACCTTC. This codes for CASSPGTGALYGYTF.

The V call is TRBV28, the J call TRBJ2-7; maybe TRBD2 (5 bases). The CDR3 spans 15 residues. Germline-derived CDR1 and CDR2 are MDHEN and SYDVKM. Trimming pared 4 bases from V and 1 base from J, leaving 14 bases between. In DNA, the CDR3 is TGTGCCAGCAGTTCCACCGGGGAACAATCCTACGAGCAGTACTTC. Protein product: CASSSTGEQSYEQYF.

This chain uses TRBV5-1 with TRBJ1-4; the D gene is possibly TRBD1 (6 bases). This CDR3 region has 16 residues. V was shortened by 0 bases and J by 0 bases, with 9 bases between the two germline ends. Germline assignment: CDR1 SGHRS and CDR2 YFSETQ. CDR3 sequence: CASSLDRVATNEKLFF. The CDR3 DNA reads as TGCGCCAGCAGCTTGGACAGGGTTGCAACTAATGAAAAACTGTTTTTT.

The chain joins TRBV10-3 to TRBJ1-2; possibly TRBD1 for D (6 bases). V lost 1 base, J lost 4 bases, and 10 bases lay in between. CDR1 is ENHRY, CDR2 SYGVKD, per germline. The CDR3 has 14 amino acids. The CDR3 DNA sequence: TGTGCCATCAGTGAGTTCACAGGGATCTATGGCTACACCTTC. This codes for CAISEFTGIYGYTF.